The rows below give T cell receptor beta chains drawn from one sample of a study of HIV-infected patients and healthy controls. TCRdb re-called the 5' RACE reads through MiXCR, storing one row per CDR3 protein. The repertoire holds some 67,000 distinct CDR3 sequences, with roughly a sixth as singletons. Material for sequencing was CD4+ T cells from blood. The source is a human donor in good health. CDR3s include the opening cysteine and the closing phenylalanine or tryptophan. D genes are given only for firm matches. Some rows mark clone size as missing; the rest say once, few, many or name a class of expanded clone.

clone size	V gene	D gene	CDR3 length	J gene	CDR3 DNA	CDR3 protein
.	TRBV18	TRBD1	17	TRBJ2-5	TGTGCCAGCCGGAGACTGGGACAGCCAACGAACCCGGAGACCCAGTACTTC	CASRRLGQPTNPETQYF
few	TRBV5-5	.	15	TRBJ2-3	TGTGCCAGCAGCTTTAGGGGTATTGGCACAGATACGCAGTATTTT	CASSFRGIGTDTQYF
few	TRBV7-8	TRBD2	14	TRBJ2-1	TGTGCCAGCAGCACCAGGACTAGCGGTAATGAGCAGTTCTTC	CASSTRTSGNEQFF
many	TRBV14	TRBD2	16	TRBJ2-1	TGTGCCAGCAGCCACGCCTGGACTAGCGGGGCGAACTATCAGTTCTTC	CASSHAWTSGANYQFF
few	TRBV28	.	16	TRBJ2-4	TGTGCCAGCAGTCCACCCCTTATCAGGAGCCTAAACATTCAGTACTTC	CASSPPLIRSLNIQYF
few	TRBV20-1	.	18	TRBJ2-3	TGCAGTGCTAGAGATCAGGTTGTCTGGCGGGGCCGGGCAGATACGCAGTATTTT	CSARDQVVWRGRADTQYF
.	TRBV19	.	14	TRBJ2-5	TGTGCCAGTAGTGACGACTCCAAGGGGAAGACCCAGTACTTC	CASSDDSKGKTQYF
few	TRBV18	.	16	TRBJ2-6	TGTGCCAGCTCACCTATGGGGGTTCCCGGGGCCAACGTCCTGACTTTC	CASSPMGVPGANVLTF
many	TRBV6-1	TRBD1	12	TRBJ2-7	TGTGCCAGCCAGGGGGTCGCCTACGAGCAGTACTTC	CASQGVAYEQYF
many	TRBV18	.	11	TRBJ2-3	TGTGCCAGCTCATCAGAAGATACGCAGTATTTT	CASSSEDTQYF
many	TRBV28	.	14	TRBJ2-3	TGTGCCAGCAGTTGGGGCAGCCCCACAGATACGCAGTATTTT	CASSWGSPTDTQYF
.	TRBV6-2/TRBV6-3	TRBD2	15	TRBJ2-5	TGTGCCAGCAGTTACGCGGGAGGGCAGAGAGAGACCCAGTACTTC	CASSYAGGQRETQYF
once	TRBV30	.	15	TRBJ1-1	TGTGCCTGCCGACCCGGGTTAGGGTTAGGGACTGAAGCTTTCTTT	CACRPGLGLGTEAFF
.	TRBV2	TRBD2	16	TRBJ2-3	TGTGCCAGCAGTGCCAGACTAGCGGGGCTCACAGATACGCAGTATTTT	CASSARLAGLTDTQYF
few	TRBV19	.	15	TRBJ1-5	TGTGCCAGTAGTATTGGAGGGAATGGCAATCAGCCCCAGCATTTT	CASSIGGNGNQPQHF
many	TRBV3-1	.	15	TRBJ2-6	TGTGCCAGCCGTTCAATTCACTCTGGGGCCAACGTCCTGACTTTC	CASRSIHSGANVLTF
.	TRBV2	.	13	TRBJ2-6	TGTGCCAGCACCGGGTTCGGGGCCAACGTCCTGACTTTC	CASTGFGANVLTF
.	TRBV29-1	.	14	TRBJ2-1	TGCAGCGCCGAGGGGGGGGGATATCGGAATGAGCAGTTCTTC	CSAEGGGYRNEQFF
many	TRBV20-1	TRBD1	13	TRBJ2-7	TGCAGTGCTAGTCGGGGACAGGGGTACGAGCAGTACTTC	CSASRGQGYEQYF
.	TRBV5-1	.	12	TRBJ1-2	TGCGCCAGCAGCTTTGGACACTATGGCTACACCTTC	CASSFGHYGYTF
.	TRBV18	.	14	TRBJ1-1	TGTGCCAGCTCAACTGGACAGAAGAACACTGAAGCTTTCTTT	CASSTGQKNTEAFF
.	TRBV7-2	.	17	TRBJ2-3	TGTGCCAGCAGCCCGCGGGCCACCTCCAAGGTTTGGGATACGCAGTATTTT	CASSPRATSKVWDTQYF
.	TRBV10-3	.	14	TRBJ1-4	TGTGCCATCAGTCGACAGGCCGCTAATGAAAAACTGTTTTTT	CAISRQAANEKLFF
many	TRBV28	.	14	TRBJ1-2	TGTGCCAGCAGTACAGGGACCGTTAGTTATGGCTACACCTTC	CASSTGTVSYGYTF
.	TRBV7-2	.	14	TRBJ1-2	TGTGCCAGCAGCTTAGCCATCGCAGGGGATGGCTACACCTTC	CASSLAIAGDGYTF
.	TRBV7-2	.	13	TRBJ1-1	TGTGCCAGCAGCGGGGGCCGAAACACTGAAGCTTTCTTT	CASSGGRNTEAFF
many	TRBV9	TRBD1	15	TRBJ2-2	TGTGCCAGCAGCCCCCGGACAGGGGGCTCCGGGGAGCTGTTTTTT	CASSPRTGGSGELFF
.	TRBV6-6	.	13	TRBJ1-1	TGTGCCATCTCGGACAAGGTGAACACTGAAGCTTTCTTT	CAISDKVNTEAFF
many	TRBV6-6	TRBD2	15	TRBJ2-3	TGTGCCAGCAGTTATGGTCGGGGGGGCTCAGATACGCAGTATTTT	CASSYGRGGSDTQYF
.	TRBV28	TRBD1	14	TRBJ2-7	TGTGCCAGCAGCCGGACAGGTCTTGCCTACGAGCAGTACTTC	CASSRTGLAYEQYF
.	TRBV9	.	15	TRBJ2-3	TGTGCCAGCAGCGTATCCGGGGGACGCACAGATACGCAGTATTTT	CASSVSGGRTDTQYF
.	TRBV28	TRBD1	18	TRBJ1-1	TGTGCCAGCAGTTTTCTCGGGACAGGGGTAGGGGGGGGCACTGAAGCTTTCTTT	CASSFLGTGVGGGTEAFF
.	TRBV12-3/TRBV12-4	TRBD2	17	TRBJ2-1	TGTGCCAGCAGTTTAGGTAGCGGGAGGAGGACGGGCAATGAGCAGTTCTTC	CASSLGSGRRTGNEQFF
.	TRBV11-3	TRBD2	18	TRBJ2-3	TGTGCCAGCAGCTTAGTACTAGCGGGAGGGCCGAACACAGATACGCAGTATTTT	CASSLVLAGGPNTDTQYF
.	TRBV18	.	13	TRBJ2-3	TGTGCCAGCTCACCATATATCGCAGATACGCAGTATTTT	CASSPYIADTQYF
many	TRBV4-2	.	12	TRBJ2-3	TGTGCCAGCAGCCCCGACACAGATACGCAGTATTTT	CASSPDTDTQYF
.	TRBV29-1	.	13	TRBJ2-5	TGCAGCGTTGAGGGGGCTGTCCAAGAGACCCAGTACTTC	CSVEGAVQETQYF
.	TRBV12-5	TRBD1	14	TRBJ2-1	TGTGCTAGTGGTTTGGACGGGACAGGCGGTGGGCAGTTCTTC	CASGLDGTGGGQFF
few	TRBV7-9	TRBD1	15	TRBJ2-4	TGTGCCAGCAGCCATACCGGGACAGCCCGAAGCATTCAGTACTTC	CASSHTGTARSIQYF
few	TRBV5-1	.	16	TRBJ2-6	TGCGCCAGCAGCTTGGGGCTGAACTCTGGGGCCAACGTCCTGACTTTC	CASSLGLNSGANVLTF
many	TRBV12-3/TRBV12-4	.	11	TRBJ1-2	TGTGCCAGCAGTTTTGGCTATGGCTACACCTTC	CASSFGYGYTF
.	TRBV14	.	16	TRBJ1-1	TGTGCCAGCAGCCAAGATAGTCAGGGGATTGGGACTGAAGCTTTCTTT	CASSQDSQGIGTEAFF
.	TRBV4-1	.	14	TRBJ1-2	TGCGCCAGCAGCCACCGGACAGAGAGCTATGGCTACACCTTC	CASSHRTESYGYTF
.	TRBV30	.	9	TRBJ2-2	TGTGCCTGGGCCGGGGAGCTGTTTTTT	CAWAGELFF
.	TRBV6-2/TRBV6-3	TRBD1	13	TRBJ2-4	TGTGCCAGCAGGGGGACAGACAAAAACATTCAGTACTTC	CASRGTDKNIQYF
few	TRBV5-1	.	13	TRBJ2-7	TGCGCCAGCAGCTCGGACATCGGCTACGAGCAGTACTTC	CASSSDIGYEQYF
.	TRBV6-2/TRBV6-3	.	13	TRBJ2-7	TGTGCCAGCAGCCGGGAAACCCCCCCGCGGCAGTACTTC	CASSRETPPRQYF
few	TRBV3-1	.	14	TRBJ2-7	TGTGCCAGCAGCCTTCGACACGGAGCCTACGAGCAGTACTTC	CASSLRHGAYEQYF
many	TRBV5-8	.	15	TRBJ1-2	TGTGCCAGCAGCTTGGAGGCAGGGAGAAGTTTGGGCTACACCTTC	CASSLEAGRSLGYTF
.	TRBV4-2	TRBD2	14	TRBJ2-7	TGTGCCAGCAGCCCACCTAGCGGTCCCTACGAGCAGTACTTC	CASSPPSGPYEQYF